This TCR beta chain appears in the sequencing data of a study of T cell responses to AZD1222 COVID-19 vaccine. Study-level findings and limits: Clonal diversity was possibly underestimated; the donors were predominantly white British and more often female. Spike was spanned by vaccine-associated CD4 TCRs, which were dominant at 160-218 and 743-854. No repertoire was sampled before or during the peak T cell response, only after it.

Only in-frame clones appear in the TCRdb table, and some are missing; sequencing was by immunoSEQ multiplex PCR. Of some 150,000 clones in the sample, 70% to 90% were seen once. This CDR3 has 14 residues. V was cut by 5 bases and J by 2 bases, with 9 bases left in between. Germline V gene data show CDR1 as SGHTA and CDR2 as FQGTGA. This clone was observed once. Its specificity is unknown. The TCR comes from an adult who received the MenACWY meningococcal vaccine as a control. V gene TRBV7-3 combines with J gene TRBJ2-2; possible D gene TRBD2, 5 bases. The source material was peripheral blood, sampled 28 days after the second dose of the MenACWY control vaccine. CDR3 sequence reads: CASSIRLNTGELFF. CDR3 DNA sequence: TGTGCCAGCAGCATCAGACTAAACACCGGGGAGCTGTTTTTT.